These T cell receptor beta chains were read from a single sample in a study of shared clonotypes between healthy human individuals. Method: immunoSEQ multiplex PCR; TCRdb's copy keeps in-frame clones and lacks some. The table records around 700,000 clones, roughly 70% of them present only once. Material for sequencing was memory CD4+ T cells sorted from blood. These TCRs come from a woman under 40 in good health. Each CDR3 is given with its conserved first and last residue. Clone size is not always given. Where it is, it says once, few, many or a class for expanded clones.

J	size	V	CDR3
TRBJ1-2	-	TRBV28	CASSDQQKGYTF
TRBJ2-1	-	TRBV6-1	CASSDFPGLAGPYNEQFF
TRBJ2-2	-	TRBV14	CASSPQGLRTGELFF
TRBJ1-3	-	TRBV29-1	CSAKLRGPSGNTIYF
TRBJ2-3	-	TRBV4-1	CASSQRRLASRTDTQYF
TRBJ2-7	-	TRBV27	CASSLDRGPYEQYF
TRBJ2-7	few	TRBV2	CASSERVSGRYFSEQYF
TRBJ1-1	-	TRBV27	CASSPGGRRYRITEAFF
TRBJ2-1	-	TRBV6-4	CASSEEDLPYNEQFF
TRBJ2-3	-	TRBV9	CASSGRGTGGTDTQYF
TRBJ1-3	few	TRBV5-4	CASFPQGAGNTIYF
TRBJ1-4	-	TRBV6-6	CASRNGPNEEKLFF
-	-	TRBV2	CASSVKYEQYF
TRBJ2-3	-	TRBV6-6	CASSRTRESDTQYF
TRBJ1-2	few	TRBV19	CASSIAAGGGYTF
TRBJ2-1	-	TRBV9	CASSTRTSGGPLNNEQFF
TRBJ1-1	-	TRBV10-3	CAISDPGQGRNTEAFF
TRBJ1-2	-	TRBV18	CASSQANYGYTF
TRBJ2-1	-	TRBV11-2	CASGQGGSSYNEQFF
TRBJ1-4	-	TRBV11-2	CASSLGVNEKLFF